Below, 21 T cell receptor beta chains from the same sample are listed, as sequenced in a study of CD8 T cells in ankylosing spondylitis. TCRdb re-called the 5' RACE reads through MiXCR, storing one row per CDR3 protein. The top ten clones hold around 8.4% of a sample with 300,000 to 350,000 distinct CDR3 sequences, roughly 10% of them seen once. Sequenced material: blood, either unsorted or a sorted T cell fraction (not recorded which). These receptors were obtained from a female donor with ankylosing spondylitis or in good health (not recorded which).

This clonotype was detected only a few times. The chain joins TRBV27 to TRBJ2-7; the D gene is possibly TRBD2 (5 bases). This CDR3 contains 14 residues. The germline V gene has CDR1 MNHEY and CDR2 SMNVEV (reference sequence). V dropped 2 bases and J dropped 3 bases, with 11 bases sitting between them. CDR3 bases: TGTGCCAGCAGTTTAAGTTTTGGGAGCTACGAGCAGTACTTC. It translates to CASSLSFGSYEQYF.

This clonotype was seen repeatedly, ten times or more. V gene TRBV10-3 combines with J gene TRBJ1-2; 9 positions agree with TRBD1. J was trimmed by 7 bases and V by 7 bases; bases with no gene match: 7. The CDR3 is 13 amino acids. From germline, CDR1 is ENHRY and CDR2 SYGVKD. CDR3 bases: TGTGCCATCACATTCGGGACAGGGTTTGGCTACACCTTC. Residues: CAITFGTGFGYTF.

J is TRBJ2-3 and V is TRBV15; 7 nucleotides line up with TRBD2. V was pared by 4 bases and J by 5 bases, with 3 bases of the junction left unmatched. The CDR3 loop spans 13 amino acids. The germline CDR1 and CDR2 sequences are LNHNV and YYDKDF (reference sequence). For the CDR3, the DNA is TGTGCCACCAGCACTCTAGCGGTAGATACGCAGTATTTT. Its protein product is CATSTLAVDTQYF.

The J gene is TRBJ2-7, the V gene TRBV27, with 12 bases matching TRBD2. The CDR3 covers 18 residues. Germline CDR1 is MNHEY and CDR2 is SMNVEV (reference sequence). The V segment lost 2 bases and the J segment 5 bases; nucleotides outside the gene matches: 13. The CDR3 here is CASSLRPTPRLAGDEQYF. The CDR3, as DNA: TGTGCCAGCAGTTTACGGCCCACCCCGAGACTAGCGGGAGACGAGCAGTACTTC.

There are a few counts of this clonotype. This chain links TRBV5-1 with TRBJ1-1; perhaps TRBD1 as D (5 bases). The CDR3 runs 14 residues. V was shortened by 8 bases and J by 1 base, with 15 bases between the two germline ends. Per germline, CDR1 SGHRS and CDR2 YFSETQ. CDR3 in amino acids: CASSSSGGNTEAFF. CDR3 DNA: TGCGCCAGTTCATCCTCTGGGGGGAACACTGAAGCTTTCTTT.

Many counts were recorded for this clonotype. The rearrangement joins TRBV6-5 to TRBJ2-3; 7 bases map to TRBD2. Unmatched junction bases numbered 9, after V lost 3 bases and J lost 6 bases. In germline, CDR1 is MNHEY, CDR2 SVGAGI. This CDR3 spans 15 amino acids. CDR3 residues: CASSYPGEGTDTQYF. The CDR3 DNA reads as TGTGCCAGCAGTTATCCCGGGGAGGGGACCGATACGCAGTATTTT.

The chain carries TRBV6-1 and TRBJ1-5; TRBD1 might be the D (5 bases). This CDR3 region has 14 residues. The ends were cut back, 6 bases at V and 7 bases at J, with 16 bases in the middle. The V gene's germline CDR1 is MNHNS and CDR2 SASEGT. In nucleotides, the CDR3 is TGTGCCAGCAGCTCCCAGGGAGGTGGGCAGCCCCAGCATTTT. Its protein is CASSSQGGGQPQHF.

This chain connects TRBV7-2 to TRBJ2-7; D remains unclear. Trimming removed 4 bases from V and 2 bases from J, with 12 bases in between. Germline assignment: CDR1 SGHTA and CDR2 FQGNSA. CDR3 length: 14 amino acids. CDR3 DNA sequence: TGTGCCAGCAGCTCCGGGCCCTCAACCTACGAGCAGTACTTC. Protein product: CASSSGPSTYEQYF. Variable domain in full (rest from reference TRBV7-2 and TRBJ2-7): GAGVSQSPSNKVTEKGKDVELRCDPISGHTALYWYRQSLGQGLEFLIYFQGNSAPDKSGLPSDRFSAERTGGSVSTLTIQRTQQEDSAVYLCASSSGPSTYEQYFGPGTRLTVT.

This clonotype was found many times. This chain uses TRBV5-1 with TRBJ2-2; either TRBD1 or TRBD2 may fit D (6 bases each). CDR1 is SGHRS, CDR2 YFSETQ, per germline. The CDR3 has 16 residues. Trimming left V 1 base short and J 5 bases short, with 15 bases between. The CDR3 DNA reads as TGCGCCAGCAGCTTGTCGGGGGCGCGTCGAACCGGGGAGCTGTTTTTT. Its translation is CASSLSGARRTGELFF. Based on the CDR3 plus reference TRBV5-1 and TRBJ2-2, the full variable domain is KAGVTQTPRYLIKTRGQQVTLSCSPISGHRSVSWYQQTPGQGLQFLFEYFSETQRNKGNFPGRFSGRQFSNSRSEMNVSTLELGDSALYLCASSLSGARRTGELFFGEGSRLTVL.

This clonotype was seen many times. Written as DNA, the CDR3 is TGCAGTGCTAGAGATAGTATGGTGAACACTGAAGCTTTCTTT. The encoded protein is CSARDSMVNTEAFF. The chain has TRBV20-1 and TRBJ1-1; the D is unclear. The germline gives CDR1 DFQATT, CDR2 SNEGSKA (reference sequence). The CDR3 spans 14 residues. V lost 0 bases and J 0 bases, leaving 8 bases between the germline ends.

This clonotype occurred many times. CDR3 residues: CASSLVVAGMNEQYF. CDR3 DNA: TGCGCCAGCAGCTTGGTGGTAGCGGGGATGAACGAGCAGTACTTC. This chain links TRBV5-1 with TRBJ2-7; 8 bases line up with TRBD2. Germline CDR1 is SGHRS and CDR2 is YFSETQ. This CDR3 is built from 15 residues. V shed 0 bases, J shed 5 bases, and the junction held 7 bases outside the gene matches.

This clonotype was seen many times. The rearrangement links TRBV5-1 to TRBJ1-1; no clear D gene. In germline, CDR1 is SGHRS, CDR2 YFSETQ. Between the trimmed V and J ends, which lost 5 bases and 7 bases, there was a span of 24 bases. The CDR3 is 16 amino acids. CDR3 sequence: CASRFLPELETLEAFF. CDR3 sequence (DNA): TGCGCCAGCAGGTTTCTTCCGGAGCTTGAGACCCTTGAAGCTTTCTTT.

This clonotype was seen ten or more times. V usage is TRBV20-1 and J usage is TRBJ2-5; either TRBD1 or TRBD2 may fit D (5 bases each). V lost 6 bases and J 4 bases, leaving 12 bases between the germline ends. The CDR3 spans 12 residues. Germline CDR1 DFQATT, CDR2 SNEGSKA (reference sequence). The CDR3 DNA sequence: TGCAGTGCGGGGACCTCCGGAGAGACCCAGTACTTC. It yields the protein CSAGTSGETQYF.

This clonotype has just a few counts. CDR3 DNA: TGTGCCAGCAGTACTAACAGAATCACAGATACGCAGTATTTT. It yields the protein CASSTNRITDTQYF. The rearrangement uses TRBV6-5 and TRBJ2-3; D remains ambiguous. Trimming removed 5 bases at V and 2 bases at J, with 11 bases between. CDR1 and CDR2 from the germline V gene are MNHEY and SVGAGI. The CDR3 consists of 14 residues.

This clonotype was seen ten or more times. This rearrangement joins TRBV28 to TRBJ2-3; D perhaps matches TRBD1 (5 bases). Per germline, CDR1 MDHEN and CDR2 SYDVKM. The V and J ends lost 1 base and 3 bases respectively, with 14 bases between them. The CDR3 is made up of 16 amino acids. DNA for the CDR3: TGTGCCAGCAGTTTATCACAACCAGGGTGGACAGATACGCAGTATTTT. Protein product: CASSLSQPGWTDTQYF.

This clonotype has just a few counts. The rearrangement links TRBV5-1 to TRBJ1-6; D ambiguous. The CDR3 has 15 amino acids. Trimming pared 0 bases from V and 7 bases from J, leaving 11 bases between. The V gene's germline CDR1 is SGHRS and CDR2 YFSETQ. The CDR3, as DNA: TGCGCCAGCAGCTTGGATACGGGTGGGAATTCACCCCTCCACTTT. As protein: CASSLDTGGNSPLHF.

This clonotype was counted many times. The chain joins TRBV5-1 to TRBJ2-1; 7 bases match TRBD1. This CDR3 comprises 15 residues. Trimming took 4 bases from V and 2 from J; bases not matched to a gene: 6. Germline V lookup: CDR1 SGHRS, CDR2 YFSETQ. CDR3 sequence (DNA): TGCGCCAGCAGCCGGACAGGTTTTACCTACAATGAGCAGTTCTTC. Its translation is CASSRTGFTYNEQFF.

This clonotype came up many times. The chain carries TRBV29-1 and TRBJ1-2; D may be TRBD1 (6 bases). Trimming took off 3 bases at V and 4 bases at J, with 15 bases between the two ends. This CDR3 contains 14 residues. CDR1 and CDR2 from the germline V gene are SQVTM and ANQGSEA. The CDR3 DNA follows: TGCAGCGTTGAGGACGACAGGACACTCTATGGCTACACCTTC. Protein product: CSVEDDRTLYGYTF.

This clonotype occurred many times. The chain is built from TRBV20-1 and TRBJ1-2; the D is unclear. Looked up from germline, CDR1 is DFQATT and CDR2 is SNEGSKA (reference sequence). The CDR3 totals 14 residues. Trimming removed 0 bases from V and 5 bases from J, with 13 bases in between. For the CDR3, the DNA is TGCAGTGCTAGAGATCGGGTTAAAGGGTATGGCTACACCTTC. Its protein is CSARDRVKGYGYTF.

This clonotype was seen ten or more times. The V and J genes are TRBV28 and TRBJ2-3, with D possibly matching TRBD2 (5 bases). Germline-derived CDR1 and CDR2 are MDHEN and SYDVKM. V lost 5 bases and J lost 2, with 11 bases in between. The CDR3 is 14 amino acids. CDR3 loop: CASSGPGVTDTQYF. The CDR3, as DNA: TGTGCCAGCAGTGGGCCCGGGGTCACAGATACGCAGTATTTT.

Ten or more counts support this clonotype. This sequence joins TRBV7-9 and TRBJ2-1; 13 positions match TRBD2. Germline-derived CDR1 and CDR2 are SEHNR and FQNEAQ (reference sequence). This CDR3 comprises 14 residues. V lost 10 bases, J lost 6 bases, and 6 bases stayed unmatched. CDR3 sequence: CAIVLAGGSNEQFF. For the CDR3, the DNA is TGTGCCATCGTACTAGCGGGAGGGAGCAATGAGCAGTTCTTC.